One sample yielded the 3 T cell receptor beta chains listed below, sequenced in a study of blood T cell repertoires in COVID-19. Produced via immunoSEQ multiplex PCR; TCRdb's table is partial and in-frame only. The sample has about 200,000 clones; 86% are singletons. Sequencing used peripheral blood. These receptors were taken from a woman between 65 and 79 years old with acute or convalescent COVID-19.

CDR3 amino acids: CASRKDRLNEKLFF. As DNA, the CDR3 is TGTGCCAGCAGGAAAGACAGGTTGAATGAAAAACTGTTTTTT. The V gene is TRBV6-5, the J gene TRBJ1-4, with D possibly TRBD1 on 6 matching bases. V dropped 6 bases and J dropped 5 bases, with 13 bases sitting between them. Germline CDR1 reads MNHEY; CDR2 reads SVGAGI. The CDR3 loop spans 14 amino acids.

The chain is built from TRBV5-1 and TRBJ2-3; TRBD2 matches 11 bases. V gave up 7 bases and J gave up 6 bases; unmatched junction bases: 7. Per germline, CDR1 SGHRS and CDR2 YFSETQ. The CDR3 sequence is 14 residues long. CDR3 in DNA: TGCGCCAGCCGGACTAGCGGGCTTCCTGATACGCAGTATTTT. Its translation: CASRTSGLPDTQYF.

The chain carries TRBV27 and TRBJ2-1, with D possibly matching TRBD2 (6 bases). The germline CDR1 and CDR2 sequences are MNHEY and SMNVEV (reference sequence). With 6 bases removed from V and 4 bases from J, the gap between germline ends came to 19 bases. There are 16 residues in the CDR3. The CDR3 sequence: CASSPARGAGYNEQFF. The CDR3 DNA reads as TGTGCCAGCAGCCCAGCGAGAGGGGCGGGGTACAATGAGCAGTTCTTC.